This TCR beta chain was observed in a study of identical twins. Each CDR3 protein gets one entry after TCRdb re-called the 5' RACE reads with MiXCR. This table has approximately 680,000 distinct CDR3 sequences, around 7.5% appearing once. Trimming removed 3 bases from V and 1 base from J, with 9 bases in between. CDR3 size: 15 residues. Germline-derived CDR1 and CDR2 are SNHLY and FYNNEI. Whole-study results and caveats: The authors noted that invariant MAIT and iNKT cells could partly confound zero-insertion analyses. Beta clonotypes that were abundant in cord blood contained fewer insertions, a pattern absent from memory repertoires. Out-of-frame TCR alpha sharing in monozygotic twins exceeded recombination model predictions.

Everyone who gave samples was a healthy Caucasian. A note on this clonotype: The antigen remains unidentified.

The data also belong to a second study, concerning yellow fever vaccine responses in identical twins.

This sequence joins TRBV2 and TRBJ2-2, with D unclear. Sequenced input: PBMCs. The clonotype comes from a woman aged 18-35 years in good health. The CDR3 reads CASSDGLVNTGELFF. CDR3 coding DNA: TGTGCCAGCAGTGACGGGCTAGTGAACACCGGGGAGCTGTTTTTT.